These T cell receptor beta chains were read from a single sample in a study of cytomegalovirus exposure and HLA in healthy donors. Only in-frame clones appear in the TCRdb table, and some are missing; sequencing was by immunoSEQ multiplex PCR. In the table there are roughly 160,000 clones, roughly 79% of which are singletons. The sample consisted of PBMCs. These receptors came from a man younger than 45 in good health and CMV-seronegative. Each CDR3 is given without its conserved first and last residue. Size values are once, few and many counts, or a class for expanded clones, and some rows have none.

v_call: TRBV30; j_call: TRBJ2-2; clone_size: once; cdr3_aa: AWSFLTSGGAVTGELF
v_call: TRBV9; j_call: TRBJ2-7; clone_size: -; cdr3_aa: ASSVEVTGTYEQY
v_call: TRBV30; j_call: TRBJ2-2; clone_size: -; cdr3_aa: AWSVRLSGRAGELF
v_call: TRBV15; j_call: TRBJ2-7; clone_size: -; cdr3_aa: ATSFQRGSYEQY
v_call: TRBV2; j_call: TRBJ1-1; clone_size: -; cdr3_aa: ASSESGGTAEAF
v_call: TRBV5-6; j_call: TRBJ1-6; clone_size: -; cdr3_aa: ASSLAISGFSSPLH
v_call: TRBV10-1; j_call: TRBJ2-1; clone_size: -; cdr3_aa: ASSASVTSYNEQF
v_call: TRBV10-2; j_call: TRBJ2-3; clone_size: -; cdr3_aa: ATAHTQADTQY
v_call: TRBV28; j_call: TRBJ1-3; clone_size: -; cdr3_aa: ASRTPGQSGNTIY
v_call: TRBV11-2; j_call: TRBJ1-1; clone_size: -; cdr3_aa: ASSSGRPDTEAF
v_call: TRBV5-6; j_call: TRBJ2-3; clone_size: -; cdr3_aa: ASSLGSFPSTDTQY